This T cell receptor beta chain was recorded in a study of T cell changes during pregnancy in multiple sclerosis. Germline assignment: CDR1 WNHNN and CDR2 SYGVQD (reference sequence). The ends lost 5 bases at V and 4 bases at J; junction bases unmatched: 8. The CDR3 covers 15 residues. Clones were sequenced by immunoSEQ multiplex PCR, and TCRdb holds only the in-frame ones, with some missing. Among some 99,000 clones listed, 92% were seen once. The sample consisted of peripheral blood, taken after pregnancy. The clonotype comes from a female donor in good health, enrolled as a control in a pregnancy study. This chain connects TRBV10-1 to TRBJ2-3; 8 nucleotides align to TRBD2. The CDR3 protein is CASSRNRGGSDTQYF. The CDR3 DNA reads as TGCGCCAGCAGTAGGAATCGGGGGGGCTCAGATACGCAGTATTTT.